The next 10 T cell receptor beta chains were all read from a single sample in a study of CD8 T cells in Susac syndrome. RNA, at roughly 0.45 to 1 ug, was reverse transcribed with random hexamers. TCRdb reprocessed the immunoSEQ multiplex PCR reads with MiXCR, giving one entry per CDR3 protein. The data show about 120,000 distinct CDR3 sequences, with around 95% seen just once and more than 0.09% held by the top ten. The sample comprised CD4+ T cells from PBMCs. The receptor set was obtained from a human donor in good health.

The chain uses TRBV14 and TRBJ2-1; 12 bases are shared with TRBD2. The CDR3 is made up of 19 amino acids. Germline V CDR1 and CDR2: SGHDN, FVKESK. V lost 4 bases, J lost 4 bases, and 14 bases stayed unmatched. The CDR3 region has the DNA TGTGCCAGCAGCCCAGAGGGATATCTAGCGGGAGGGCCTTACAATGAGCAGTTCTTC. Translation: CASSPEGYLAGGPYNEQFF.

The chain couples TRBV10-3 to TRBJ2-3, with unresolved D. The V end was cut by 0 bases, the J end by 0 bases, with 10 bases between. The CDR3 contains 16 residues. Germline CDR1 is ENHRY and CDR2 is SYGVKD. Here the CDR3 reads CAISESGRASTDTQYF. The CDR3 region has the DNA TGTGCCATCAGTGAGTCCGGAAGGGCCAGCACAGATACGCAGTATTTT.

The chain has TRBV19 and TRBJ2-4; TRBD1 or TRBD2 may be the D gene (5 bases each). Germline V gives CDR1 LNHDA, CDR2 SQIVND (reference sequence). The CDR3 totals 11 residues. Trimming stripped 10 bases from V and 9 bases from J, with 13 bases between. CDR3 coding DNA: TGTGCCACTACCGGGACGGGCATTCAGTACTTC. Translating gives CATTGTGIQYF.

CDR3 sequence reads: CASSRTRLTWTSGSVDTGELFF. CDR3 DNA sequence: TGTGCCAGCAGCCGAACCCGACTGACATGGACTAGCGGGAGCGTGGACACCGGGGAGCTGTTTTTT. The V gene is TRBV7-3, the J gene TRBJ2-2; 13 nucleotides line up with TRBD2. Germline V lookup: CDR1 SGHTA, CDR2 FQGTGA. The CDR3 is made up of 22 amino acids. Trimming took 5 bases from V and 3 from J; bases not matched to a gene: 21. Combining the CDR3 with reference TRBV7-3 and TRBJ2-2 gives the whole variable domain GAGVSQTPSNKVTEKGKYVELRCDPISGHTALYWYRQSLGQGPEFLIYFQGTGAADDSGLPNDRFFAVRPEGSVSTLKIQRTERGDSAVYLCASSRTRLTWTSGSVDTGELFFGEGSRLTVL.

The V gene is TRBV30, the J gene TRBJ2-5; D is undetermined. The CDR3 loop spans 14 amino acids. The germline gives CDR1 GTSNPN, CDR2 SVGIG (reference sequence). V gave up 8 bases and J gave up 5 bases, with 21 bases separating them. The DNA for the CDR3 is TGTGCCACTGGCCGGGTGGGTGGCCGGGAGACCCAGTACTTC. Its translation is CATGRVGGRETQYF.

The chain is built from TRBV14 and TRBJ2-5; no reliable D call. CDR3 length: 13 amino acids. Between the trimmed V and J ends, which lost 1 base and 5 bases, there was a span of 8 bases. The germline gives CDR1 SGHDN, CDR2 FVKESK. CDR3 DNA: TGTGCCAGCAGCCAAGGGGTGAGGGAGACCCAGTACTTC. It specifies CASSQGVRETQYF.

This clonotype was detected only once. V is TRBV7-8 and J is TRBJ1-4; weak D call: TRBD1 (6 bases). The V end was cut by 4 bases, the J end by 4 bases, with 10 bases between. The germline gives CDR1 SGHVS, CDR2 FQNEAQ. The CDR3 consists of 14 residues. CDR3 region: CASSSRQDNEKLFF. The CDR3 nucleotides are TGTGCCAGCAGCTCCCGACAGGATAATGAAAAACTGTTTTTT.

The CDR3 region is CASSPSTSGRMDTQYF. The CDR3 DNA sequence: TGTGCCAGCAGCCCTTCGACTAGCGGGAGGATGGATACGCAGTATTTT. The chain employs TRBV5-4 and TRBJ2-3, with 13 bases fitting TRBD2. From germline, CDR1 is SGHNT and CDR2 YYREEE (reference sequence). V was clipped by 4 bases and J by 6 bases; unmatched bases: 8. This CDR3 is 16 amino acids long. The full variable domain, completed using reference TRBV5-4 and TRBJ2-3, is ETGVTQSPTHLIKTRGQQVTLRCSSQSGHNTVSWYQQALGQGPQFIFQYYREEENGRGNFPPRFSGLQFPNYSSELNVNALELDDSALYLCASSPSTSGRMDTQYFGPGTRLTVL.

This clonotype was observed a single time. The chain recombines TRBV30 with TRBJ1-1; D gene ambiguous. Germline V gene data show CDR1 as GTSNPN and CDR2 as SVGIG (reference sequence). The CDR3 runs 14 residues. The V end was cut by 4 bases, the J end by 1 base, with 13 bases between. The CDR3 sequence: CAWTWQSSNTEAFF. CDR3 bases: TGTGCCTGGACCTGGCAGTCCTCGAACACTGAAGCTTTCTTT. Together with reference TRBV30 and TRBJ1-1, the CDR3 gives the full variable domain: SQTIHQWPATLVQPVGSPLSLECTVEGTSNPNLYWYRQAAGRGLQLLFYSVGIGQISSEVPQNLSASRPQDRQFILSSKKLLLSDSGFYLCAWTWQSSNTEAFFGQGTRLTVV.

The CDR3, as DNA: TGTGCCAGCAGCCGAGCGGGACCCGGGCACAATGAGCAGTTCTTC. This translates into CASSRAGPGHNEQFF. The chain links TRBV6-5 to TRBJ2-1, with 7 bases identical to TRBD2. Germline CDR1 is MNHEY and CDR2 is SVGAGI. The CDR3 is 15 residues long. Trimming took 6 bases from V and 5 from J; bases not matched to a gene: 10.